The 13 T cell receptor beta chains presented below share a single source sample, sequenced in a study of cytomegalovirus exposure and HLA in healthy donors. Use of 60 Vbeta and 13 Jbeta primers characterized the PCR. Here immunoSEQ multiplex PCR was the method, and the copy in TCRdb shows in-frame clones only, minus some. The sample lists 200,000 or so clones, 82% occurring once. Specimen: PBMCs. The receptors here all came from a boy between 2 and 15 years old in good health and CMV-seronegative.

The chain uses TRBV6-4 and TRBJ1-2; a weak D match, TRBD1 (5 bases). CDR3 size: 17 residues. Per germline, CDR1 MRHNA and CDR2 SNTAGT. Trimming shortened V by 7 bases and J by 5 bases, and 26 bases separated the two germline ends. The CDR3 DNA reads TGTGCCAGCACCGACGGGGGGGAGCTTCAGCGTCGGTATGGCTACACCTTC. The encoded protein is CASTDGGELQRRYGYTF.

The CDR3 DNA reads as TGTGCCACCAGCAGAGATCGGGGGACCCAGTACTTC. Its protein is CATSRDRGTQYF. The rearrangement links TRBV15 to TRBJ2-5, with D perhaps matching TRBD2 (5 bases). This CDR3 is 12 amino acids long. Between the trimmed V and J ends, which lost 0 bases and 7 bases, there was a span of 6 bases. Germline loops: CDR1 LNHNV, CDR2 YYDKDF (reference sequence). The entire variable domain, with the rest obtained from reference TRBV15 and TRBJ2-5, is as follows: DAMVIQNPRYQVTQFGKPVTLSCSQTLNHNVMYWYQQKSSQAPKLLFHYYDKDFNNEADTPDNFQSRRPNTSFCFLDIRSPGLGDTAMYLCATSRDRGTQYFGPGTRLLVL.

This clone has only one observation. The chain carries TRBV4-1 and TRBJ2-3; 8 positions match TRBD2. This CDR3 comprises 15 residues. The germline CDR1 and CDR2 sequences are MGHRA and YSYEKL. V lost 0 bases, J lost 5 bases, and 4 bases stayed unmatched. The CDR3 sequence is CASSQDGGGQDTQYF. As DNA, the CDR3 is TGCGCCAGCAGCCAAGACGGGGGGGGCCAAGATACGCAGTATTTT.

The chain links TRBV28 to TRBJ2-7; TRBD1 aligns across 8 bases. V gave up 4 bases and J gave up 6 bases; unmatched junction bases: 11. The CDR3 contains 15 residues. CDR1 and CDR2 (germline): MDHEN, SYDVKM. The CDR3 sequence is CASSSRRTGPAEQYF. CDR3 coding DNA: TGTGCCAGCAGTTCTCGCAGGACAGGGCCCGCCGAGCAGTACTTC. Filled out from reference TRBV28 and TRBJ2-7, the complete variable domain reads DVKVTQSSRYLVKRTGEKVFLECVQDMDHENMFWYRQDPGLGLRLIYFSYDVKMKEKGDIPEGYSVSREKKERFSLILESASTNQTSMYLCASSSRRTGPAEQYFGPGTRLTVT.

The chain has TRBV6-5 and TRBJ1-2; no reliable D call. Germline assignment: CDR1 MNHEY and CDR2 SVGAGI. V gave up 4 bases and J gave up 8 bases, with 17 bases separating them. The CDR3 has 14 residues. The CDR3 DNA sequence: TGTGCCAGCAGTTGGGCGATGGTCCCCCAAGGCTACACCTTC. Its protein is CASSWAMVPQGYTF.

This clone was observed once. The chain joins TRBV6-5 to TRBJ2-7; D is undetermined. The CDR3 is made up of 14 amino acids. Germline loops: CDR1 MNHEY, CDR2 SVGAGI. V was shortened by 2 bases and J by 0 bases, with 8 bases between the two germline ends. The CDR3: CASSYQRSSYEQYF. DNA of the CDR3: TGTGCCAGCAGTTACCAGCGTAGCTCCTACGAGCAGTACTTC.

This chain joins TRBV6-5 and TRBJ2-7; a weak D match, TRBD1 (6 bases). CDR3 size: 13 residues. The V gene lost 6 bases and the J gene lost 1 base, with 10 bases spanning the gap. The germline CDR1 and CDR2 sequences are MNHEY and SVGAGI. The CDR3 protein is CASRLQGSYEQYF. The CDR3 DNA reads TGTGCCAGCAGACTACAGGGATCCTACGAGCAGTACTTC.

The chain combines TRBV10-3 with TRBJ2-6, with TRBD2 as a possible D gene (6 bases). V lost 4 bases and J 4 bases, leaving 17 bases between the germline ends. The CDR3 consists of 17 residues. Per the germline V gene, CDR1 is ENHRY and CDR2 is SYGVKD. The CDR3 reads CAISGNLAARGANVLTF. The CDR3 bases are TGTGCCATCAGTGGGAATTTAGCGGCGCGGGGGGCCAACGTCCTGACTTTC.

The chain links TRBV7-9 to TRBJ1-4; tentative D call: TRBD1 (5 bases). The CDR3 extends over 14 amino acids. Germline CDR1 and CDR2: SEHNR and FQNEAQ (reference sequence). V lost 5 bases and J 7 bases, leaving 14 bases between the germline ends. The CDR3 region is CASSQPRGAEKLFF. The DNA of the CDR3 is TGTGCCAGCAGCCAACCACGCGGGGCTGAAAAACTGTTTTTT.

The V and J genes are TRBV7-2 and TRBJ2-5; 9 bases line up with TRBD1. Germline-derived CDR1 and CDR2 are SGHTA and FQGNSA. Trimming took 4 bases from V and 4 from J; bases not matched to a gene: 10. This CDR3 comprises 16 residues. In DNA form, the CDR3 reads TGTGCCAGCAGCTCCCAGACAGGGGGAAAAAGAGAGACCCAGTACTTC. It translates to CASSSQTGGKRETQYF.

This clone appeared a few times. The chain combines TRBV5-6 with TRBJ2-5; 8 bases agree with TRBD1. V lost 3 bases and J lost 5; bases outside the gene matches: 6. In germline, CDR1 is SGHDT, CDR2 YYEEEE. CDR3 length: 14 residues. This chain's CDR3 is CASSSERQGETQYF. The CDR3 nucleotides are TGTGCCAGCAGCTCCGAGAGACAGGGGGAGACCCAGTACTTC.

V and J are TRBV5-4 and TRBJ1-2; D may be TRBD1 (5 bases). V was clipped by 4 bases and J by 2 bases, with 18 bases between them. This CDR3 has 16 amino acids. Germline V CDR1 and CDR2: SGHNT, YYREEE (reference sequence). In nucleotides, the CDR3 is TGTGCCAGCAGCCGGGGGGGAGGGGCGAAGAACTATGGCTACACCTTC. It yields the protein CASSRGGGAKNYGYTF.

In its sample, this clone was seen a few times. The same CDR3 arises from other DNA sequences in this sample as well. V is TRBV19 and J is TRBJ1-2, with 10 bases lining up with TRBD1. The V gene's germline CDR1 is LNHDA and CDR2 SQIVND (reference sequence). This CDR3 contains 14 residues. V was pared by 6 bases and J by 3 bases, with 4 bases of the junction left unmatched. The CDR3 is CASSGTGVDYGYTF. CDR3 bases: TGTGCCAGTAGCGGGACAGGGGTCGACTATGGCTACACCTTC. The complete variable domain, with remaining parts taken from reference TRBV19 and TRBJ1-2, reads DGGITQSPKYLFRKEGQNVTLSCEQNLNHDAMYWYRQDPGQGLRLIYYSQIVNDFQKGDIAEGYSVSREKKESFPLTVTSAQKNPTAFYLCASSGTGVDYGYTFGSGTRLTVV.